This T cell receptor beta chain was identified during a study of T-cell memory formation after mild COVID-19. TCRdb analysed the 5' RACE reads with MiXCR anew, one entry per CDR3 protein. The table shows about 430,000 distinct CDR3 sequences, with around 24% occurring only once. This CDR3 contains 15 residues. The V gene's germline CDR1 is MNHEY and CDR2 SVGAGI. V was cut by 6 bases and J by 5 bases, with 19 bases left in between. Specimen: PBMCs or a T cell subset sorted from them (not recorded which). This sequence originates from an adult woman who had mild COVID-19 (a few samples of this study predate the infection). Cell type and time point are not known. V gene TRBV6-5 combines with J gene TRBJ2-5; D may be TRBD2 (5 bases). CDR3 sequence reads: CASSPTSGIGETQYF. The CDR3 bases are TGTGCCAGCAGCCCCACCTCGGGGATCGGTGAGACCCAGTACTTC.